This T cell receptor beta chain was recorded in a study of T cell responses to AZD1222 COVID-19 vaccine. Points from the study as a whole: Spike-specific TCRs gained breadth and depth after people received two AZD1222 doses. The donor cohort was predominantly white British with a female majority, and clonal diversity may have been underestimated. Vaccine-associated CD4 TCRs ranged over spike, dominating at 160-218 and 743-854.

The V end lost 4 bases, the J end lost 11 bases, and 14 bases lay between the germline ends. CDR3 length: 12 amino acids. The germline V gene encodes CDR1 LGHNA and CDR2 YNFKEQ. Method: immunoSEQ multiplex PCR; TCRdb's copy keeps in-frame clones and lacks some. Of 110,000 or so clones in the sample, roughly 89% were seen once. This clone has a handful of counts. Antigen unknown. The TCR sequence derives from an adult in good health. This sample comprised peripheral blood, obtained on day 0 of AZD1222 vaccination. This chain joins TRBV4-2 and TRBJ1-1; D is unclear. CDR3 protein: CASSPGGNEAFF. The CDR3 coding sequence is TGTGCCAGCAGCCCTGGAGGAAACGAGGCTTTCTTT.